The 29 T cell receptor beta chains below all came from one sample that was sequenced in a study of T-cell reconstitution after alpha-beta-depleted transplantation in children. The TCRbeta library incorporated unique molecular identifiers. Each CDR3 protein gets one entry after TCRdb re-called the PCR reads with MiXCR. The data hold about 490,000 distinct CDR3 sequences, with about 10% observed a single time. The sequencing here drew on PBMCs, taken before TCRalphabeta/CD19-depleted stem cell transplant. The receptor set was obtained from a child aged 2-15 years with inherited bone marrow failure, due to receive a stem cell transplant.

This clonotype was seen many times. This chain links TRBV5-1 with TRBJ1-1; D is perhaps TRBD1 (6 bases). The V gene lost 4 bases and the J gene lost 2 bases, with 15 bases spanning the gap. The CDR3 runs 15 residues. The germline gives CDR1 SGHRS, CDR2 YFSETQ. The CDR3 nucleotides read TGCGCCAGCAGCCCTGGTTGGACAGCAAACACTGAAGCTTTCTTT. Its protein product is CASSPGWTANTEAFF. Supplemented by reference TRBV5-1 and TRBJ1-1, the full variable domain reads KAGVTQTPRYLIKTRGQQVTLSCSPISGHRSVSWYQQTPGQGLQFLFEYFSETQRNKGNFPGRFSGRQFSNSRSEMNVSTLELGDSALYLCASSPGWTANTEAFFGQGTRLTVV.

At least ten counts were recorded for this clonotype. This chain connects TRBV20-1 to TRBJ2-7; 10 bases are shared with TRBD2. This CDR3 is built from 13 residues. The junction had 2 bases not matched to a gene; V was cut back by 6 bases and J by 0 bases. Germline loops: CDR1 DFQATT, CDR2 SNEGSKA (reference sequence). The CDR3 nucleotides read TGCAGTGCCGGACTAGCGGACTCCTACGAGCAGTACTTC. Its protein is CSAGLADSYEQYF.

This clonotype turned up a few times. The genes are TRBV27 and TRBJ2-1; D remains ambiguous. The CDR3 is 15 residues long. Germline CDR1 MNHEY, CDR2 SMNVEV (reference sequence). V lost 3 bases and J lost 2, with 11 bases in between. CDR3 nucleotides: TGTGCCAGCAGTTTGACGACTGGCACCTACAATGAGCAGTTCTTC. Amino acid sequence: CASSLTTGTYNEQFF.

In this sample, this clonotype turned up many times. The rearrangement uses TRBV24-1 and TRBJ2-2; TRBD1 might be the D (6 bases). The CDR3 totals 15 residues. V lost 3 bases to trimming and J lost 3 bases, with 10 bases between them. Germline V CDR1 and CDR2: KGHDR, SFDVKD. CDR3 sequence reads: CATSDPQGYTGELFF. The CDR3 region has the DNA TGTGCCACCAGTGATCCGCAGGGGTACACCGGGGAGCTGTTTTTT.

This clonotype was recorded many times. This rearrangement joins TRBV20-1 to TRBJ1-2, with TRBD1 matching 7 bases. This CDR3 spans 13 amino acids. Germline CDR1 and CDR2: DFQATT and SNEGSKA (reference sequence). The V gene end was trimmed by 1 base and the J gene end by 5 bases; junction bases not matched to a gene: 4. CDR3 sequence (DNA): TGCAGTGCTAGAGGCCAGGGGGGTTATGGCTACACCTTC. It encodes CSARGQGGYGYTF.

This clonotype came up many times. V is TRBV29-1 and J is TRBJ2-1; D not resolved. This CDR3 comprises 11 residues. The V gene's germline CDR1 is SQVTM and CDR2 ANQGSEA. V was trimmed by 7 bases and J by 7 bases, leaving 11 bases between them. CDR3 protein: CSGPDGNEQFF. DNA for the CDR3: TGCAGCGGACCGGACGGGAATGAGCAGTTCTTC.

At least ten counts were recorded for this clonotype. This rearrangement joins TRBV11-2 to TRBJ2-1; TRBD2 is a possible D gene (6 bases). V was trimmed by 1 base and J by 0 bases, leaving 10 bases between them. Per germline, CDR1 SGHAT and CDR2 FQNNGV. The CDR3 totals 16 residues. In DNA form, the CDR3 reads TGTGCCAGCAGCTTAGGTGGCGGGATCTCCTACAATGAGCAGTTCTTC. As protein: CASSLGGGISYNEQFF.

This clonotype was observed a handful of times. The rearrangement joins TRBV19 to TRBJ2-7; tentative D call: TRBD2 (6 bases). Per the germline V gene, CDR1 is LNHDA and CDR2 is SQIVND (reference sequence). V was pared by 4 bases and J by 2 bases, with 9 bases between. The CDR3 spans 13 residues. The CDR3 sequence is CASSRLAAYEQYF. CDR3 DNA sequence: TGTGCCAGTAGTAGGTTAGCGGCCTACGAGCAGTACTTC.

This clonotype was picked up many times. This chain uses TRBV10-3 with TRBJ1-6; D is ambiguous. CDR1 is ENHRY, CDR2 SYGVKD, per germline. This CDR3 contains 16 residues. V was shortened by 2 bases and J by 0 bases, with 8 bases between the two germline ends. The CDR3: CAISEGLSSYNSPLHF. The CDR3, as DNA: TGTGCCATCAGTGAGGGACTAAGCTCCTATAATTCACCCCTCCACTTT.

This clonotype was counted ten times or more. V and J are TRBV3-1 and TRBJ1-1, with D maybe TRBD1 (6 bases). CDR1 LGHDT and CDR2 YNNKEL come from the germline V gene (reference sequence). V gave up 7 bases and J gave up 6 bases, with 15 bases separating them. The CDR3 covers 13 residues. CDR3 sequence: CASTHTQGAEAFF. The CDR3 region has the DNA TGTGCCAGCACCCATACACAGGGAGCTGAAGCTTTCTTT.

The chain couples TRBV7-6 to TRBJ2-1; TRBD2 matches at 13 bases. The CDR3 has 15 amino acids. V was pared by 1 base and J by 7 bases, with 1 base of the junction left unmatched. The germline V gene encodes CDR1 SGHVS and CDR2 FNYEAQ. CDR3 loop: CASSLVTSGRNEQFF. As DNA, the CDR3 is TGTGCCAGCAGCTTAGTGACTAGCGGGAGGAATGAGCAGTTCTTC.

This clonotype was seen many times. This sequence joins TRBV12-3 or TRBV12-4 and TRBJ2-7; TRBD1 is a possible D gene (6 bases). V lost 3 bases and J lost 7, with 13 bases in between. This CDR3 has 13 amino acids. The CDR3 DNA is TGTGCCAGCAGTTTCAGGGGCTCGAGGGAGCAGTACTTC. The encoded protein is CASSFRGSREQYF.

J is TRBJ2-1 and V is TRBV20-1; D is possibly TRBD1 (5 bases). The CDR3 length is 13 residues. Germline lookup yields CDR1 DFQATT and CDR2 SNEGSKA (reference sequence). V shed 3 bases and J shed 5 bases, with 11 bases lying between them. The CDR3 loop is CSARMIGDNEQFF. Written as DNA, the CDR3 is TGCAGTGCTAGGATGATAGGGGACAATGAGCAGTTCTTC.

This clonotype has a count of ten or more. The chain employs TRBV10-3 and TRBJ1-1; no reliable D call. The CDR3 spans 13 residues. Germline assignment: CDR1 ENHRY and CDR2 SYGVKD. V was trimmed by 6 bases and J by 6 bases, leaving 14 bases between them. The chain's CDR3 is CAISPVLDSEAFF. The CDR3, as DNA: TGTGCCATCAGCCCGGTCCTCGACTCTGAAGCTTTCTTT.

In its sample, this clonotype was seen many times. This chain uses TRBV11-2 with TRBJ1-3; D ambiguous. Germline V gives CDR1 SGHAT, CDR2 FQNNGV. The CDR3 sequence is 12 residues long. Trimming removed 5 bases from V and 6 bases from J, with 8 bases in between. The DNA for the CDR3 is TGTGCCAGCAGCCTTGCCCTAAACACCATATATTTT. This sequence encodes CASSLALNTIYF.

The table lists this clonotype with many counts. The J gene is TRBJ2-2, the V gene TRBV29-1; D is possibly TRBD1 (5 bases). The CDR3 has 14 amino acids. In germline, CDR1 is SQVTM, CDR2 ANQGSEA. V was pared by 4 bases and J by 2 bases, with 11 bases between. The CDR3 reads CSVVGRDNTGELFF. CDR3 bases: TGCAGCGTTGTTGGCAGGGATAACACCGGGGAGCTGTTTTTT.

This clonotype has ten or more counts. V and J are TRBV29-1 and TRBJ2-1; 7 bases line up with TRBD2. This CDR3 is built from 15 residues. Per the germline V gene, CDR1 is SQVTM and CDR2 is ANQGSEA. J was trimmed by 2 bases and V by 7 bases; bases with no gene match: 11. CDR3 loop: CSARRRESAYNEQFF. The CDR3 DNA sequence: TGCAGCGCCCGTCGGCGGGAGAGCGCCTACAATGAGCAGTTCTTC.

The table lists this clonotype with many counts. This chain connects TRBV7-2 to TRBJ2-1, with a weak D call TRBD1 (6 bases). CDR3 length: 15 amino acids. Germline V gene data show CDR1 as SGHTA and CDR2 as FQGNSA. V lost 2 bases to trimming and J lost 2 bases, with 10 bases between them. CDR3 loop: CASSLSRGAYNEQFF. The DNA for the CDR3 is TGTGCCAGCAGCTTAAGCAGGGGCGCCTACAATGAGCAGTTCTTC.

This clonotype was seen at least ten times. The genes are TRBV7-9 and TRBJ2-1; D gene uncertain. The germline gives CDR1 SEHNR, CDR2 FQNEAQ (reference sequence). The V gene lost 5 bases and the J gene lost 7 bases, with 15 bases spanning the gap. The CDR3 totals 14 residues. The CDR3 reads CASSERTVLNEQFF. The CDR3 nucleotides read TGTGCCAGCAGCGAGAGGACCGTCTTAAATGAGCAGTTCTTC.

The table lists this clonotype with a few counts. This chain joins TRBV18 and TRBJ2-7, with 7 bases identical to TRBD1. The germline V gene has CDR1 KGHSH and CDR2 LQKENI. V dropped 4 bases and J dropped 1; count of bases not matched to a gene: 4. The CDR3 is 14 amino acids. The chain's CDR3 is CASSHRGQSYEQYF. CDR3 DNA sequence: TGTGCCAGCTCACACCGGGGACAGTCCTACGAGCAGTACTTC.

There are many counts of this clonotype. As DNA, the CDR3 is TGCGCCAGCAGCCAGGAGGGCAGGGTGGACGGGGAGCTGTTTTTT. Amino acids: CASSQEGRVDGELFF. This chain links TRBV4-3 with TRBJ2-2, with D perhaps TRBD2 (6 bases). V was pared by 3 bases and J by 7 bases, with 15 bases between. Per the germline V gene, CDR1 is LGHNA and CDR2 is YSLEER. This CDR3 contains 15 residues.

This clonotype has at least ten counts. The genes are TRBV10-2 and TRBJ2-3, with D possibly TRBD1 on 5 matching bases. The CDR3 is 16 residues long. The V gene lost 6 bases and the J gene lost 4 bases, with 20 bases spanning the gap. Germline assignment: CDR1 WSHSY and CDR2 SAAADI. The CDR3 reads CASRSPLVTGADTQYF. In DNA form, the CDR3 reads TGCGCCAGCAGGAGCCCCCTGGTAACAGGCGCAGATACGCAGTATTTT.

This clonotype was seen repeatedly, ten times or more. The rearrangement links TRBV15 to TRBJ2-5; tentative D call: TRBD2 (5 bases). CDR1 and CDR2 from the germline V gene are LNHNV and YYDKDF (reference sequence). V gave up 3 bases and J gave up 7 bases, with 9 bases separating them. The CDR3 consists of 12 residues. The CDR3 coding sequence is TGTGCCACCAGCAGTAGTCGGGGGACCCAGTACTTC. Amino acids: CATSSSRGTQYF.

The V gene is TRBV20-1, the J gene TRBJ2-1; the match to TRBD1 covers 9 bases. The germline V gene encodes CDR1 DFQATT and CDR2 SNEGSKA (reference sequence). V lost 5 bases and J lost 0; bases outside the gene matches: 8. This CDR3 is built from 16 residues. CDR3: CSAEPGQGSSYNEQFF. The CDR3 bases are TGCAGTGCTGAACCGGGACAGGGTAGCTCCTACAATGAGCAGTTCTTC.

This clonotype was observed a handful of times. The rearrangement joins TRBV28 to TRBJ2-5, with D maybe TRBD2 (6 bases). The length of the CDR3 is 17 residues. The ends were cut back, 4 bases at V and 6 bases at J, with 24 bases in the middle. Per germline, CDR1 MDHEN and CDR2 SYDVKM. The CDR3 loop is CASSSTRLLAGYKTQYF. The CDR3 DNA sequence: TGTGCCAGCAGTTCTACCCGCCTACTGGCGGGATATAAGACCCAGTACTTC.

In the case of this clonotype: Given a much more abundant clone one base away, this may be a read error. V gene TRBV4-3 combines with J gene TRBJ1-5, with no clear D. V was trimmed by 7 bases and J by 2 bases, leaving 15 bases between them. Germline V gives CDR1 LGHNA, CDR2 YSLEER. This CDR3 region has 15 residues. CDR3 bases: TGCGCCAGCACCCAGGTCTTTTGGGGCAATCAGCCCCAGCATTTT. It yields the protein CASTQVFWGNQPQHF.

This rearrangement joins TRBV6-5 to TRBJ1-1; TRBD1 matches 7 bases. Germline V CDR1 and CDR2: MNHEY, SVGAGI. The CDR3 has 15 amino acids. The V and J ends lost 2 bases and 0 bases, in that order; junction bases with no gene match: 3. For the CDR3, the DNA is TGTGCCAGCAGTTACGCCGGGACAGTGAACACTGAAGCTTTCTTT. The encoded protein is CASSYAGTVNTEAFF.

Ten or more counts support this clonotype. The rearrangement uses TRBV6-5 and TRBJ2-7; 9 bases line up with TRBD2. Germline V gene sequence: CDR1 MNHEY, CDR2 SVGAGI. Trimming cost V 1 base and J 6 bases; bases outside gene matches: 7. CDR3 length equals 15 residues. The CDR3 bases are TGTGCCAGCAGTTACTGGATAGCGGGAGATAGCGAGCAGTACTTC. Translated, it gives CASSYWIAGDSEQYF.

CDR3 DNA: TGTGCCGGAAGACTAGCGGGAGGCAATGAGCAGTTCTTC. Translating gives CAGRLAGGNEQFF. The rearrangement uses TRBV30 and TRBJ2-1; 13 bases line up with TRBD2. The CDR3 runs 13 residues. CDR1 and CDR2 (germline): GTSNPN, SVGIG (reference sequence). After removal of 8 bases from V and 6 bases from J, the junction contained 4 bases not matched to a gene.